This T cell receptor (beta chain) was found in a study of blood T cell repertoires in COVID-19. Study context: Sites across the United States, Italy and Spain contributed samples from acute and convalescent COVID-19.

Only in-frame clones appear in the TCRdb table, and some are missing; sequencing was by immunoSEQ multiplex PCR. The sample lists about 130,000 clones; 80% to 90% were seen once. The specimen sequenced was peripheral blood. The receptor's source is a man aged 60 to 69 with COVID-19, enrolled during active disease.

This CDR3 reads CATSDLPPYEQFF. The CDR3 region has the DNA TGTGCCACCAGTGATTTGCCTCCTTATGAGCAGTTCTTC. The chain uses TRBV24-1 and TRBJ2-1; D ambiguous. The CDR3 is made up of 13 amino acids. Trimming took 0 bases from V and 8 from J, leaving 7 bases between them. Looked up from germline, CDR1 is KGHDR and CDR2 is SFDVKD.